The 6 T cell receptor beta chains in this list originate from one sample, sequenced in a study of blood T cell repertoires in COVID-19. The data were produced by immunoSEQ multiplex PCR, yet TCRdb's version contains in-frame clones alone and is incomplete. The sample holds just over 150,000 clones, 65% to 90% seen once. Sequencing input: peripheral blood. These receptors originate from a woman aged 40 to 50 with COVID-19, enrolled during active disease.

CDR3: CASRYGRLGYEQYF. The CDR3 region has the DNA TGTGCCAGCAGATACGGGAGACTAGGGTACGAGCAGTACTTC. This sequence joins TRBV28 and TRBJ2-7, with a weak D call TRBD2 (6 bases). Germline V gene lookup returns CDR1 MDHEN and CDR2 SYDVKM. This CDR3 contains 14 residues. V was trimmed by 6 bases and J by 4 bases, leaving 16 bases between them.

V is TRBV5-8 and J is TRBJ1-4; possible D gene TRBD1, 5 bases. CDR1 is SGHTS, CDR2 YDEGEE, per germline. The CDR3 has 14 residues. Trimming stripped 2 bases from V and 6 bases from J, with 11 bases between. CDR3: CASSFLRGDEKLFF. In DNA form, the CDR3 reads TGTGCCAGCAGCTTTCTCCGGGGGGATGAAAAACTGTTTTTT.

The chain combines TRBV5-1 with TRBJ1-1; D unclear. Germline values: CDR1 SGHRS, CDR2 YFSETQ. Trimming pared 0 bases from V and 2 bases from J, leaving 8 bases between. This CDR3 comprises 14 residues. This chain's CDR3 is CASSLVPDNTEAFF. For the CDR3, the DNA is TGCGCCAGCAGCTTGGTTCCAGATAACACTGAAGCTTTCTTT.

This chain's CDR3 is CATAGVRYNEQFF. The DNA for the CDR3 is TGTGCCACCGCAGGGGTCCGTTACAATGAGCAGTTCTTC. J is TRBJ2-1 and V is TRBV19; possibly TRBD1 for D (6 bases). CDR1 LNHDA and CDR2 SQIVND come from the germline V gene (reference sequence). The ends were cut back, 10 bases at V and 4 bases at J, with 14 bases in the middle. This CDR3 comprises 13 residues.

The count of this clone is one. The V gene is TRBV11-3, the J gene TRBJ2-3, with D perhaps TRBD2 (5 bases). Trimming shortened V by 5 bases and J by 3 bases, and 9 bases separated the two germline ends. The CDR3 spans 13 residues. CDR1 is SGHNT and CDR2 is YENEEA in the germline V gene. For the CDR3, the DNA is TGTGCCAGCAGCCGGCGGACTACAGATACGCAGTATTTT. Protein: CASSRRTTDTQYF.

V gene TRBV9 combines with J gene TRBJ2-1, with 10 bases that match TRBD2. CDR3 length: 15 residues. CDR1 is SGDLS and CDR2 is YYNGEE in the germline V gene. The ends lost 3 bases at V and 10 bases at J; junction bases unmatched: 10. The DNA of the CDR3 is TGTGCCAGCAGCGGTCAGCGGGGGGGCCTCGGAGAGCAGTTCTTC. This translates into CASSGQRGGLGEQFF.